This T cell receptor (beta chain) was identified during a study of patients and donors after allogeneic stem cell transplantation. The CDR3 sequence is 15 residues long. The ends lost 7 bases at V and 5 bases at J; junction bases unmatched: 6. TCRdb re-derived calls from the RT-PCR reads in MiXCR, one entry per CDR3 protein. The sample lists 800,000 to 1,000,000 distinct CDR3 sequences; around 17% were seen once. This clonotype turned up a few times. This clonotype originated in a human donor who was either an allogeneic HSCT recipient or a stem cell or donor lymphocyte infusion donor (not recorded which). It is not recorded whose cells these are; they may come from a transplant donor. The gene calls are TRBV12-3 or TRBV12-4 and TRBJ2-2, with 11 bases fitting TRBD1. The source material was blood, either unsorted or a sorted T cell fraction (not recorded which). CDR3 coding DNA: TGTGCCAGCACCCTGGGACAGGGGGAGACCGGGGAGCTGTTTTTT. Protein: CASTLGQGETGELFF.